This is a list of T cell receptor beta chains from one sample in a study of cytomegalovirus exposure and HLA in healthy donors. TCRdb keeps only in-frame clones here, not all; method: immunoSEQ multiplex PCR. This table has about 44,000 clones, roughly 93% appearing once. Sequencing used PBMCs. The receptors originated from a woman aged 18-29 years in good health and CMV-seronegative. CDR3s include the opening cysteine and the closing phenylalanine or tryptophan. Size values are once, few and many counts, or a class for expanded clones, and some rows have none.

J	size	V	CDR3
TRBJ2-5	NA	TRBV14	CASSLSGRGYQETQYF
TRBJ2-3	once	TRBV6-6	CASSGKGKLGTDTQYF
TRBJ2-5	NA	TRBV2	CASSEAQGTETQYF
TRBJ1-3	NA	TRBV7-9	CASSLGQGHLNTIYF
TRBJ1-2	NA	TRBV28	CASRDSGTGNNYGYTF
TRBJ1-5	NA	TRBV19	CASSTSTVNQPQHF
TRBJ2-3	NA	TRBV15	CATSREDRDTDTQYF
TRBJ2-1	NA	TRBV11-1	CASSSSGRAHNEQFF
TRBJ2-7	NA	TRBV7-2	CASSFLDRGRYEQYF
TRBJ2-5	NA	TRBV5-1	CASSWGDSQETQYF
TRBJ2-7	NA	TRBV5-1	CASSLVPGNGYEQYF
TRBJ1-2	NA	TRBV7-2	CASSLASRTGGNGYTF
TRBJ2-7	NA	TRBV6-1	CASGTAESYEQYF
TRBJ2-6	NA	TRBV9	CASSVVLGTGANVLTF
TRBJ2-2	NA	TRBV27	CASSPDPTVTGELFF
TRBJ2-2	NA	TRBV27	CASSPGGPYTGELFF
TRBJ1-1	once	TRBV5-1	CASSTTGGAGNTEAFF
TRBJ1-1	NA	TRBV2	CASSDLLGQGTMNTEAFF
TRBJ2-7	NA	TRBV10-1	CASSESESSYEQYF
TRBJ2-1	NA	TRBV5-1	CASSLTGATPNEQFF
TRBJ2-1	NA	TRBV11-2	CASSTIRDRTPNEQFF
TRBJ2-5	NA	TRBV12-5	CASARGHLQETQYF
TRBJ2-3	few	TRBV2	CASRPGTSTDTQYF
TRBJ2-6	NA	TRBV28	CASSEGTGDPGANVLTF
TRBJ1-1	once	TRBV5-8	CASSFGQGRTEAFF
TRBJ2-7	NA	TRBV7-2	CASSPGLAGYEQYF